These T cell receptor beta chains were read from a single sample in a study of blood T cell repertoires in COVID-19. Assay: immunoSEQ multiplex PCR; the TCRdb copy retains only in-frame clones and omits some. The data show 30,000 to 45,000 clones, roughly 87% seen once. Sequenced input: peripheral blood. The receptor set was obtained from a human donor in a cohort sampled during active COVID-19. Both conserved end residues are part of each CDR3. D genes are given only for firm matches. A row's size may be missing; if present it is once, few, many or a size class.

NA	TRBV6-1	TRBJ1-2	NA	TGTGCCAGCAGTGACCTCCCTAATGGCTACACCTTC	CASSDLPNGYTF
TRBD1	TRBV5-4	TRBJ1-2	NA	TGTGCCAGCAGCTTAGAAGGGGGCGGTGGCTACACCTTC	CASSLEGGGGYTF
TRBD2	TRBV30	TRBJ2-1	few	TGTGCCTACATAGCGGGAATCTACAATGAGCAGTTCTTC	CAYIAGIYNEQFF
TRBD2	TRBV7-2	TRBJ2-7	NA	TGTGCCAGCAGATCTTCTAGCGGGGGTTCCTACGAGCAGTACTTC	CASRSSSGGSYEQYF
TRBD1	TRBV4-1	TRBJ2-5	NA	TGCGCCAGCAGCCTTCGCAGGGGGGAGACCCAGTACTTC	CASSLRRGETQYF
NA	TRBV7-2	TRBJ2-1	NA	TGTGCCAGCAGCTTAGGAGGCCACAATGAGCAGTTCTTC	CASSLGGHNEQFF
NA	TRBV10-1	TRBJ1-5	few	TGCGCCAGCCCGGAGGACAATCAGCCCCAGCATTTT	CASPEDNQPQHF
NA	TRBV12-5	TRBJ1-6	NA	TGTGCTAGTGGTTTGGCCCTAGGAGGCCGTGATAATTCACCCCTCCACTTT	CASGLALGGRDNSPLHF
NA	TRBV9	TRBJ2-1	NA	TGTGCCACCCAAGGTCATCAGGGGAATGAGCAGTTCTTC	CATQGHQGNEQFF
TRBD1	TRBV6-6	TRBJ1-6	NA	TGTGCCAGCATCCGGGACAGGGCGGATGGTTCACCCCTCCACTTT	CASIRDRADGSPLHF
NA	TRBV12-3/TRBV12-4	TRBJ1-1	NA	TGTGCCAGCAAGGGGTACACTGAAGCTTTCTTT	CASKGYTEAFF
TRBD2	TRBV6-2/TRBV6-3	TRBJ2-1	NA	TGTGCCAGCAGCCAACTCGGGACTAGTCAATACCAACTAGGCTACAATGAGCAGTTCTTC	CASSQLGTSQYQLGYNEQFF
TRBD2	TRBV28	TRBJ2-7	NA	TGTGCCAGCACCAGATGGGGTAGCGGGAGTTACGAGCAGTACTTC	CASTRWGSGSYEQYF
TRBD1	TRBV19	TRBJ1-1	NA	TGTGCCAGTAGTATAGAAGCAGGGGGCTACACTGAAGCTTTCTTT	CASSIEAGGYTEAFF
NA	TRBV6-4	TRBJ2-1	once	TGTGCCAGAAGTGACCTACGCCCCTACAATGAGCAGTTCTTC	CARSDLRPYNEQFF
NA	TRBV19	TRBJ1-6	NA	TGTGCCAGTAGTGATTTGAGGGAATCACCCCTCCACTTT	CASSDLRESPLHF
TRBD1	TRBV6-4	TRBJ1-1	NA	TGTGCCAGCAGTGATAGGGGGCTCGGCACTGAAGCTTTCTTT	CASSDRGLGTEAFF
NA	TRBV5-4	TRBJ2-1	once	TGTGCCAGCAGCCGACGGGGGAGCTCCTACAATGAGCAGTTCTTC	CASSRRGSSYNEQFF
NA	TRBV9	TRBJ1-1	few	TGTGCCAGCAGCCCCCGGGAAGGCAGACAAGCTTTCTTT	CASSPREGRQAFF
TRBD1	TRBV28	TRBJ2-3	NA	TGTGCCAGCAGTGAAGACAGGGGCACAGATACGCAGTATTTT	CASSEDRGTDTQYF
NA	TRBV30	TRBJ1-6	NA	TGTGCCTGGTCGGCAAGAACAGGGTCCTATAATTCACCCCTCCACTTT	CAWSARTGSYNSPLHF
NA	TRBV30	TRBJ1-2	NA	TGTGCCTGGAGTGTACGGGAAGGCTATGGCTACACCTTC	CAWSVREGYGYTF
TRBD2	TRBV10-2	TRBJ2-7	NA	TGCGCCAGCAGTGAGATCGTCCAGGGACTAGGACCTGGGAAGCAGTACTTC	CASSEIVQGLGPGKQYF
TRBD1	TRBV5-1	TRBJ1-2	NA	TGCGCCAGCAGCCGATGGCCCGGGACAGGGGATGGCTACACCTTC	CASSRWPGTGDGYTF
TRBD1	TRBV12-3/TRBV12-4	TRBJ1-2	NA	TGTGCCAGCAGTGCTGACAGGGACTATGGCTACACCTTC	CASSADRDYGYTF
TRBD2	TRBV28	TRBJ2-7	NA	TGTGCCAGCAGCCCTAGCGGGAGCTCCTACGAGCAGTACTTC	CASSPSGSSYEQYF
TRBD2	TRBV9	TRBJ2-3	NA	TGTGCCAGCAGCGGTAGGATTAGCGGGCTCACAGATACGCAGTATTTT	CASSGRISGLTDTQYF
TRBD1	TRBV2	TRBJ2-7	NA	TGTGCCAGCCGGGACAGGTTCTACGAGCAGTACTTC	CASRDRFYEQYF
TRBD2	TRBV3-1/TRBV3-2	TRBJ2-1	NA	TGTGCCAGCAGTCCCGGACTAGCGGGTGACCCCTACTACAATGAGCAGTTCTTC	CASSPGLAGDPYYNEQFF
TRBD2	TRBV5-6	TRBJ2-1	few	TGTGCCAGCAGCTTGTTAGCGGGGGGCGCGTACAATGAGCAGTTCTTC	CASSLLAGGAYNEQFF
NA	TRBV5-1	TRBJ1-1	NA	TGCGCCAGCAGCTCCGGGACTGCAGACACTGAAGCTTTCTTT	CASSSGTADTEAFF
TRBD1	TRBV11-2	TRBJ2-7	NA	TGTGCCAGCAGCTCCGGGACAGGGGGCTCCTACGAGCAGTACTTC	CASSSGTGGSYEQYF
NA	TRBV6-2/TRBV6-3	TRBJ2-7	NA	TGTGCCAGCAGTTCACCCCCCAGGGGAACCTACGAGCAGTACTTC	CASSSPPRGTYEQYF
TRBD1	TRBV7-3	TRBJ2-2	NA	TGTGCCAGCAGCTCCAGCGCCGGGACAGGCGCTACCGGGGAGCTGTTTTTT	CASSSSAGTGATGELFF
NA	TRBV30	TRBJ1-6	NA	TGTGCCTGGAGTGCCGTCGATCTCCGGAATTCACCCCTCCACTTT	CAWSAVDLRNSPLHF
NA	TRBV3-1/TRBV3-2	TRBJ2-5	NA	TGTGCCAGCAGCCAAGATCCCATTTCCCAAGAGACCCAGTACTTC	CASSQDPISQETQYF
TRBD1	TRBV14	TRBJ1-1	NA	TGTGCCAGCAGCAGGGACAGGTTTGGAGCTTTCTTT	CASSRDRFGAFF
TRBD1	TRBV5-1	TRBJ1-3	NA	TGCGCCAGCAGCCTAGGGCAGGGGGCCTCTGGAAACACCATATATTTT	CASSLGQGASGNTIYF
TRBD1	TRBV10-3	TRBJ1-4	NA	TGTGCCTCCCGGGGGACAGGTTCCAATGAAAAACTGTTTTTT	CASRGTGSNEKLFF
NA	TRBV28	TRBJ1-5	NA	TGTGCCAGCAGTTCAATAACGGGGGGCCGCAATCAGCCCCAGCATTTT	CASSSITGGRNQPQHF
TRBD1	TRBV7-8	TRBJ2-4	NA	TGTGCCAGCAGCCGGACAGGGGGCATTCAGTACTTC	CASSRTGGIQYF
NA	TRBV3-1/TRBV3-2	TRBJ2-3	NA	TGTGCCAGCAGCCAAGGGGTCGGGCAGGGGCGGGATACGCAGTATTTT	CASSQGVGQGRDTQYF
TRBD1	TRBV29-1	TRBJ2-5	NA	TGCAGCGTTGTGATCACCGGACCGGGACAGGGGGCCGTTACGACCCTCCAAGAGACCCAGTACTTC	CSVVITGPGQGAVTTLQETQYF
TRBD1	TRBV6-6	TRBJ2-7	NA	TGTGCCAGCAGTCCCGGGACAGGGACCGAGCAGTACTTC	CASSPGTGTEQYF
TRBD1	TRBV7-8	TRBJ1-5	NA	TGTGCCAGCAGCCCTAGGCATGCCGGGACAGGTGGCAATCAGCCCCAGCATTTT	CASSPRHAGTGGNQPQHF
NA	TRBV9	TRBJ1-2	NA	TGTGCCAGCATTTGGAGAAACTATGGCTACACCTTC	CASIWRNYGYTF
NA	TRBV5-1	TRBJ2-1	NA	TGCGCCAGCAGCTTGGTATTAGCGGAAACCAATGAGCAGTTCTTC	CASSLVLAETNEQFF
NA	TRBV30	TRBJ1-3	NA	TGTGCCTGGAGGCAGACAGGTGGAAACACCATATATTTT	CAWRQTGGNTIYF
NA	TRBV27	TRBJ2-7	NA	TGTGCCAGCAGCCCTCGACTAGGTTTCGACGAGCAGTACTTC	CASSPRLGFDEQYF
TRBD1	TRBV30	TRBJ1-6	NA	TGTGCCTGGAGTCTAGGACAGGGGCCCAATTCACCCCTCCACTTT	CAWSLGQGPNSPLHF
NA	TRBV5-6	TRBJ2-5	NA	TGTGCCAGCAGCTTTAAAGCTAGCTTTGGGACCCAGTACTTC	CASSFKASFGTQYF
NA	TRBV7-9	TRBJ2-1	NA	TGTGCCAGCAGAATTGGCTTCAATGAGCAGTTCTTC	CASRIGFNEQFF
TRBD2	TRBV5-4	TRBJ2-3	NA	TGTGCCAGCAGCTATAGCGGGGGGCCTAGCACAGATACGCAGTATTTT	CASSYSGGPSTDTQYF
TRBD1	TRBV6-6	TRBJ2-2	once	TGTGCCAGCAGTTATAGTACAGGGGCCGGGGAGCTGTTTTTT	CASSYSTGAGELFF
TRBD1	TRBV2	TRBJ1-5	NA	TGTGCCAGCAGTGCCGACAGGGTGGTTCAGCCCCAGCATTTT	CASSADRVVQPQHF
TRBD1	TRBV5-1	TRBJ2-7	NA	TGCGCCAGCAGCCTGGGACAGGCCATCTACGAGCAGTACTTC	CASSLGQAIYEQYF
NA	TRBV16	TRBJ2-7	NA	TGTGCCAGCAGCCAAAAGAAAGGGGGTCTTTACGAGCAGTACTTC	CASSQKKGGLYEQYF
NA	TRBV7-8	TRBJ2-7	NA	TGTGCCAGCAGCTCCCGGGAGTGGGGCGAGCAGTACTTC	CASSSREWGEQYF
TRBD1	TRBV7-2	TRBJ1-5	NA	TGTGCCAGCAGCGGCAGGACAGGGTGGGGGCAGCCCCAGCATTTT	CASSGRTGWGQPQHF